Listed below are T cell receptor beta chains from one sample, sequenced in a study of post-analysis software for immune sequencing data. MiXCR, run by TCRdb on the PCR reads, gives a single entry per CDR3 protein. The table shows around 770,000 distinct CDR3 sequences, with about half occurring only once. Sequencing used blood. These receptors all stem from a girl aged 10-17 years with multiple sclerosis. CDR3s include the opening cysteine and the closing phenylalanine or tryptophan. The order of the fields is J gene, D gene, V gene, clone size, CDR3 protein, CDR3 DNA. D genes are given only for firm matches. Some rows mark clone size as missing; the rest say once, few, many or name a class of expanded clone.

TRBJ2-1	TRBD2	TRBV7-6	NA	CASSPRGASGYGEQFF	TGTGCCAGCAGCCCACGCGGGGCTAGCGGGTATGGTGAGCAGTTCTTC
TRBJ2-5	NA	TRBV2	NA	CASSEPGQETQYF	TGTGCCAGCAGTGAACCCGGGCAAGAGACCCAGTACTTC
TRBJ2-1	NA	TRBV29-1	NA	CSVEGRPNEQFF	TGCAGCGTTGAAGGGAGACCCAATGAGCAGTTCTTC
TRBJ2-7	NA	TRBV20-1	once	CSAREVSCEQYF	TGCAGTGCTAGAGAGGTTTCCTGCGAGCAGTACTTC
TRBJ2-1	TRBD1	TRBV18	NA	CASHWDRGFNEQFF	TGTGCCAGCCATTGGGACAGGGGATTTAATGAGCAGTTCTTC
TRBJ1-2	NA	TRBV12-3/TRBV12-4	NA	CASSPDRWANYGYTF	TGTGCCAGCAGCCCCGACAGGTGGGCCAACTATGGCTACACCTTC
TRBJ2-1	NA	TRBV20-1	NA	CSAILPGTSESYNEQFF	TGCAGTGCTATTTTACCCGGGACCAGCGAATCCTACAATGAGCAGTTCTTC
TRBJ2-3	TRBD2	TRBV20-1	NA	CSVAALRLAGTDTQYF	TGCAGTGTTGCCGCCCTCAGACTAGCGGGCACAGATACGCAGTATTTT
TRBJ2-7	NA	TRBV18	NA	CASSPKTSPSSYEQYF	TGTGCCAGCTCACCCAAGACAAGCCCGAGCTCCTACGAGCAGTACTTC
TRBJ2-7	TRBD2	TRBV20-1	NA	CSPREGLAVPF	TGCAGCCCTCGCGAGGGACTAGCCGTTCCCTTC
TRBJ1-4	NA	TRBV29-1	few	CSASGATNEKLFF	TGCAGCGCCTCAGGGGCAACTAATGAAAAACTGTTTTTT
TRBJ2-5	NA	TRBV4-3	NA	CASSQTGAGEQYF	TGCGCCAGCAGCCAAACCGGGGCCGGAGAGCAGTACTTC
TRBJ2-7	NA	TRBV15	NA	CATSRDARTAYEQYF	TGTGCCACCAGCAGAGACGCCAGGACTGCCTACGAGCAGTACTTC
TRBJ2-5	TRBD2	TRBV29-1	few	CSVGTSALVETQYF	TGCAGCGTTGGGACTAGCGCGCTCGTGGAGACCCAGTACTTC
TRBJ2-3	TRBD2	TRBV20-1	NA	CSARDGRPSTDTQYF	TGCAGTGCTAGGGACGGGAGGCCGAGCACAGATACGCAGTATTTT
TRBJ2-7	NA	TRBV28	NA	CASSFRGYPSYEQYF	TGTGCCAGCAGTTTCCGGGGGTACCCCTCCTACGAGCAGTACTTC
TRBJ2-1	TRBD2	TRBV29-1	NA	CSAGTSGRSYNEQFF	TGCAGCGCAGGGACTAGCGGACGCTCCTACAATGAGCAGTTCTTC
TRBJ1-1	NA	TRBV12-3/TRBV12-4	few	CASSTNRNTEAFF	TGTGCCAGCAGTACAAACAGGAACACTGAAGCTTTCTTT
TRBJ2-1	TRBD2	TRBV11-3	NA	CASSLVRAGVNEQFF	TGTGCCAGCAGCTTAGTCCGGGCGGGAGTGAATGAGCAGTTCTTC
TRBJ2-3	TRBD2	TRBV9	NA	CASSVAEGGIGDTQYF	TGTGCCAGCAGCGTAGCCGAGGGAGGGATCGGAGATACGCAGTATTTT
TRBJ1-2	NA	TRBV12-3/TRBV12-4	NA	CASSLALGSTNYGYTF	TGTGCCAGCAGTTTAGCGCTAGGTTCCACTAACTATGGCTACACCTTC
TRBJ1-5	TRBD1	TRBV20-1	NA	CSARVGDRSYSNQPQHF	TGCAGTGCCAGGGTGGGGGACAGAAGTTATAGCAATCAGCCCCAGCATTTT
TRBJ2-3	NA	TRBV9	NA	CASSVDPSTDTQYF	TGTGCCAGCAGCGTCGACCCAAGCACAGATACGCAGTATTTT
TRBJ2-5	NA	TRBV7-2	NA	CASSLVQIQETQYF	TGTGCCAGCAGCTTAGTGCAGATTCAAGAGACCCAGTACTTC
TRBJ2-1	TRBD2	TRBV29-1	NA	CSVGTSGSYEQFF	TGCAGCGTCGGGACTAGCGGGAGCTATGAGCAGTTCTTC
TRBJ2-3	NA	TRBV6-5	few	CASRPSRGNTQYF	TGTGCCAGCAGACCCTCTCGGGGAAATACGCAGTATTTT
TRBJ2-7	NA	TRBV20-1	NA	CSARAPDPYEQYF	TGCAGTGCTAGGGCTCCTGACCCGTACGAGCAGTACTTC
TRBJ2-1	TRBD2	TRBV12-3/TRBV12-4	NA	CASRGDYPGEQFF	TGTGCCAGCAGGGGGGACTACCCAGGGGAGCAGTTCTTC
TRBJ2-1	NA	TRBV19	NA	CASSILTGNEQFF	TGTGCCAGTAGTATCCTCACAGGGAATGAGCAGTTCTTC
TRBJ1-4	NA	TRBV7-9	NA	CASSPPRGTNEKLFF	TGTGCCAGCAGCCCCCCCCGGGGGACTAATGAAAAACTGTTTTTT
TRBJ2-3	TRBD1	TRBV29-1	few	CSVSPGQGRGDTQYF	TGCAGCGTTTCCCCGGGACAGGGTCGGGGAGATACGCAGTATTTT
TRBJ1-1	TRBD1	TRBV24-1	NA	CATAPTQGAAFF	TGTGCCACCGCACCGACACAGGGGGCAGCTTTCTTT
TRBJ2-5	NA	TRBV7-2	few	CASSLSSNLETQYF	TGTGCCAGCAGCTTGTCTAGTAATTTGGAGACCCAGTACTTC
TRBJ2-5	TRBD2	TRBV20-1	NA	CSARRLAGDGETQYF	TGCAGTGCTAGAAGGCTAGCGGGAGATGGGGAGACCCAGTACTTC
TRBJ1-5	NA	TRBV29-1	NA	CSVGARNQPQHF	TGCAGCGTTGGGGCCCGCAATCAGCCCCAGCATTTT
TRBJ1-2	NA	TRBV20-1	NA	CSALREGFYGYTF	TGCAGTGCGCTCCGGGAGGGGTTCTATGGCTACACCTTC
TRBJ2-7	TRBD2	TRBV7-2	once	CASTYLAGGPYEQYF	TGTGCCAGCACCTACTTAGCGGGAGGGCCTTACGAGCAGTACTTC
TRBJ2-3	NA	TRBV24-1	NA	CATSAGTDTQYF	TGTGCCACCAGTGCCGGGACAGATACGCAGTATTTT
TRBJ1-6	TRBD1	TRBV2	NA	CASSGTGFSLHF	TGTGCCAGCAGTGGGACAGGGTTCTCCCTCCACTTT
TRBJ2-7	TRBD2	TRBV20-1	NA	CSARDGRLAVSSYEQYF	TGCAGTGCTAGAGATGGGAGGCTAGCGGTAAGCTCCTACGAGCAGTACTTC
TRBJ1-5	NA	TRBV6-2/TRBV6-3	NA	CASSSPGDRRGQPQHF	TGTGCCAGCAGTTCCCCGGGAGACCGGCGGGGTCAGCCCCAGCATTTT
TRBJ2-7	NA	TRBV5-1	few	CASSLFAGRGSYEQYF	TGCGCCAGCAGCTTGTTCGCGGGCAGGGGATCCTACGAGCAGTACTTC
TRBJ2-5	NA	TRBV20-1	few	CSALTGLAAETQYF	TGCAGTGCCCTTACCGGGCTAGCCGCAGAGACCCAGTACTTC
TRBJ2-7	NA	TRBV7-9	few	CASSLDSEQYF	TGTGCCAGCAGCCTCGATAGCGAGCAGTACTTC
TRBJ2-3	TRBD2	TRBV20-1	NA	CSASHPAGVTDTQYF	TGCAGTGCTAGTCATCCAGCGGGAGTCACAGATACGCAGTATTTT
TRBJ1-2	NA	TRBV29-1	NA	CSAPTGGYGYTF	TGCAGCGCCCCGACGGGGGGCTATGGCTACACCTTC
TRBJ2-3	NA	TRBV4-3	NA	CASSQEVAGTDTQYF	TGCGCCAGCAGCCAAGAAGTAGCGGGCACAGATACGCAGTATTTT
TRBJ2-1	NA	TRBV29-1	NA	CSVEGRGRGEQFF	TGCAGCGTTGAAGGACGGGGCCGGGGTGAGCAGTTCTTC
TRBJ2-7	NA	TRBV15	NA	CATSLDGIEQYF	TGTGCCACCAGCCTTGATGGGATCGAGCAGTACTTC
TRBJ2-5	TRBD2	TRBV4-3	NA	CAGSQGRTSGTQETQYF	TGCGCCGGCAGCCAGGGGAGAACTAGCGGGACTCAAGAGACCCAGTACTTC